The 5 T cell receptor beta chains reported below all come from one sample, sequenced in a study of Ad26.COV2.S vaccination and SARS-CoV-2 variants (dated by TCRdb to the early 2020s). The receptor library was made with the immunoSEQ multiplex PCR assay. In its TCRdb copy, this immuneACCESS table keeps in-frame sequences only and misses some clones. Where compared with another copy, unresolved V genes explain less than half of these, and the others have no known cause. For this sample there are over 250,000 clones; about 87% appear just once. The ten largest account for roughly 3.5% of the sample. The treatment or condition label for this specimen denotes: some 19 received Ad26.COV2.S at low or high dose, single or two shots; roughly five received placebo; per-sample allocation not given. Repertoires of vaccine and placebo recipients were sequenced from samples taken on day 63 after the first injection.

Sequencing used peripheral blood, obtained in a trial of Ad26.COV2.S vaccine versus placebo. The receptors come from a person between 18 and 65 years old who received the Ad26.COV2.S COVID-19 vaccine or a placebo.

This chain links TRBV7-8 with TRBJ2-3; D is unresolved. This CDR3 comprises 13 residues. Trimming shortened V by 5 bases and J by 9 bases, and 15 bases separated the two germline ends. Per germline, CDR1 SGHVS and CDR2 FQNEAQ. The CDR3 spells CASSPRGRNTQYF. DNA for the CDR3: TGTGCCAGCAGCCCCCGAGGCAGGAACACGCAGTATTTT.

This sequence joins TRBV5-4 and TRBJ1-1; a weak D match, TRBD1 (6 bases). Per the germline V gene, CDR1 is SGHNT and CDR2 is YYREEE (reference sequence). The V end lost 0 bases, the J end lost 4 bases, and 16 bases lay between the germline ends. The CDR3 extends over 16 amino acids. This chain's CDR3 is CASSLGRGPDSTEAFF. The CDR3 bases are TGTGCCAGCAGCTTGGGTCGGGGGCCAGATAGCACTGAAGCTTTCTTT.

The chain joins TRBV15 to TRBJ1-2; D unclear. From germline, CDR1 is LNHNV and CDR2 YYDKDF (reference sequence). The V end was cut by 0 bases, the J end by 2 bases, with 10 bases between. CDR3 length: 15 amino acids. CDR3 DNA sequence: TGTGCCACCAGCAGAGATCCCACACGAAACTATGGCTACACCTTC. It translates to CATSRDPTRNYGYTF. Full variable domain (remainder filled in from reference TRBV15 and TRBJ1-2): DAMVIQNPRYQVTQFGKPVTLSCSQTLNHNVMYWYQQKSSQAPKLLFHYYDKDFNNEADTPDNFQSRRPNTSFCFLDIRSPGLGDTAMYLCATSRDPTRNYGYTFGSGTRLTVV.

This chain links TRBV6-5 with TRBJ2-5; a possible D gene is TRBD2 (6 bases). V lost 2 bases, J lost 3 bases, and 16 bases lay in between. The CDR3 length is 16 residues. CDR1 is MNHEY, CDR2 SVGAGI, per germline. The CDR3 is CASSYTLAKVEETQYF. Here the CDR3 DNA reads TGTGCCAGCAGTTACACTCTAGCGAAGGTTGAAGAGACCCAGTACTTC.

The rearrangement joins TRBV19 to TRBJ1-2, with 7 bases aligning to TRBD1. The CDR3 runs to 14 residues. Trimming took 3 bases from V and 8 from J; bases not matched to a gene: 9. Germline CDR1 LNHDA, CDR2 SQIVND (reference sequence). The CDR3 reads CASSIVGTVGGYTF. CDR3 sequence (DNA): TGTGCCAGTAGTATTGTTGGGACAGTAGGAGGCTACACCTTC.